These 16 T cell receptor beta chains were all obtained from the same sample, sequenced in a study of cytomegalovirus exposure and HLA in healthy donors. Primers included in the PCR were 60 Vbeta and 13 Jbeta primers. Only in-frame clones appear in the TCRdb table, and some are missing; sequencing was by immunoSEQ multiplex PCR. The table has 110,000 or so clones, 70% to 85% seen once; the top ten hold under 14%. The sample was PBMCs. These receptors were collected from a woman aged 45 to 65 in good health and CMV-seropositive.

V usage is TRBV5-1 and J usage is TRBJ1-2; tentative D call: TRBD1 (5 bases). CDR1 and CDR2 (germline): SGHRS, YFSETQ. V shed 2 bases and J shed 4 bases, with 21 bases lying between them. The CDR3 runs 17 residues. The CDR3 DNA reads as TGCGCCAGCAGCTTACAGGCCCTGACTGGTTCTGGCTATGGCTACACCTTC. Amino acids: CASSLQALTGSGYGYTF.

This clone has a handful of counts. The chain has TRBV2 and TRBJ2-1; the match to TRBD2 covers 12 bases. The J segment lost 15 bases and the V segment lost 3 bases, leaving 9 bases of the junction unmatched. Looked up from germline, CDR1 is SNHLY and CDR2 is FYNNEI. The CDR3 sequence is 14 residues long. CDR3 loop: CASSELTSGRGMFF. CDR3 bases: TGTGCCAGCAGTGAGCTGACTAGCGGGAGAGGGATGTTCTTC. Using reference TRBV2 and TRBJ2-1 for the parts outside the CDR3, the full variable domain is EPEVTQTPSHQVTQMGQEVILRCVPISNHLYFYWYRQILGQKVEFLVSFYNNEISEKSEIFDDQFSVERPDGSNFTLKIRSTKLEDSAMYFCASSELTSGRGMFFGPGTRLTVL.

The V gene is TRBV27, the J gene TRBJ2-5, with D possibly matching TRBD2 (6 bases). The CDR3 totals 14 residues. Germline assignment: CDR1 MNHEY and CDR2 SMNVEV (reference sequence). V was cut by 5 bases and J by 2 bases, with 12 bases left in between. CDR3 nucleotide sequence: TGTGCCAGCAGTCCGACTAGATCTCAAGAGACCCAGTACTTC. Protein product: CASSPTRSQETQYF.

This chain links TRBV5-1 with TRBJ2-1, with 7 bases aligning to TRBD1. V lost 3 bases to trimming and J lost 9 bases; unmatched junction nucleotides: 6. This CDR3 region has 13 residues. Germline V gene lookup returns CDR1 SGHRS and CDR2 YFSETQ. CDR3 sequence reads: CASSWDRSAEQFF. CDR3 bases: TGCGCCAGCAGCTGGGACAGAAGCGCTGAGCAGTTCTTC.

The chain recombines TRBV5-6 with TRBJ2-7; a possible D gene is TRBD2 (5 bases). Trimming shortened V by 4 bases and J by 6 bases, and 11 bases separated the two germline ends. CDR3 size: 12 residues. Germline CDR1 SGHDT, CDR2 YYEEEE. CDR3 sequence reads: CASSEAAGEQYF. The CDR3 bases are TGTGCCAGCAGCGAGGCGGCGGGCGAGCAGTACTTC.

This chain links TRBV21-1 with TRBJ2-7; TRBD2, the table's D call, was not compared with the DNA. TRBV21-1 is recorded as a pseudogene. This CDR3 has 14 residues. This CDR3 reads CASSKVPRRGEQYF. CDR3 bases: TGTGCCAGCAGCAAAGTTCCACGGCGGGGCGAGCAGTACTTC.

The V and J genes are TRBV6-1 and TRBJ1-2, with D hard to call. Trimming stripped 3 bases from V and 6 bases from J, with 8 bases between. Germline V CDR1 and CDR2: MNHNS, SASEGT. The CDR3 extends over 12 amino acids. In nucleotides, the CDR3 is TGTGCCAGCAGTGATCGGCTAGATGGCTACACCTTC. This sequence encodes CASSDRLDGYTF.

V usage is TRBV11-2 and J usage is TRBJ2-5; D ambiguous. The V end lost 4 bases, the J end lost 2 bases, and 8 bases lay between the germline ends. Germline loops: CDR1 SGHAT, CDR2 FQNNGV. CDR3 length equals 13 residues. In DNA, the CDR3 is TGTGCCAGCAGCTCGAGAATACAAGAGACCCAGTACTTC. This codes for CASSSRIQETQYF.

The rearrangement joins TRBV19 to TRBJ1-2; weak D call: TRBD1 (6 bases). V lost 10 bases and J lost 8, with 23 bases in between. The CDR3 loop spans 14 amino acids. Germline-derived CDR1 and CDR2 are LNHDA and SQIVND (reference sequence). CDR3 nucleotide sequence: TGTGCCACCGCAGTATCGGGACAAGAAGTGGGCTACACCTTC. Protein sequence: CATAVSGQEVGYTF.

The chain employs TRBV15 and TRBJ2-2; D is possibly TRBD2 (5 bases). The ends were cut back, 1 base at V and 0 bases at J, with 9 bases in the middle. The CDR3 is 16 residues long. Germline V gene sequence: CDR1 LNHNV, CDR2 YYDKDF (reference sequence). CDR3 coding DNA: TGTGCCACCAGCAGAGGGACTGGCGCGAACACCGGGGAGCTGTTTTTT. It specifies CATSRGTGANTGELFF.

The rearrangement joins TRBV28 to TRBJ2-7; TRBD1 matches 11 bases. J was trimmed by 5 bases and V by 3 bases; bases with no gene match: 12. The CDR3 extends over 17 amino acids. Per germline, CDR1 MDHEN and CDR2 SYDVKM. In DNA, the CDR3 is TGTGCCAGCAGTTTCATCTCCTTGGGACAGGGGGACGACGAGCAGTACTTC. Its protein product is CASSFISLGQGDDEQYF.

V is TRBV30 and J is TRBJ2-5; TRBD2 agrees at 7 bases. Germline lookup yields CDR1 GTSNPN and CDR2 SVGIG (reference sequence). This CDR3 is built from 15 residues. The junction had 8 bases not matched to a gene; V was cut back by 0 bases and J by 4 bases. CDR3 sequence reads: CAWSVRGVLRETQYF. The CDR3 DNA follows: TGTGCCTGGAGTGTACGGGGGGTTCTCCGAGAGACCCAGTACTTC.

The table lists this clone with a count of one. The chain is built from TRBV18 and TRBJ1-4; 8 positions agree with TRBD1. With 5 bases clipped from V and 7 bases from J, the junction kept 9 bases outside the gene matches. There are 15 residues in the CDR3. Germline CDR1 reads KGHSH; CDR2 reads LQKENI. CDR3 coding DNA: TGTGCCAGCTCAACATCAGACAGGGGCGGTGAAAAACTGTTTTTT. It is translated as CASSTSDRGGEKLFF.

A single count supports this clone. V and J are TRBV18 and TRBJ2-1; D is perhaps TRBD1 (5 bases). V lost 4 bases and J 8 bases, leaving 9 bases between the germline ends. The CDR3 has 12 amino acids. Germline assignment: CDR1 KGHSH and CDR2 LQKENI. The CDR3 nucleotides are TGTGCCAGCTCACAGGGGCAGGATGAGCAGTTCTTC. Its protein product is CASSQGQDEQFF.

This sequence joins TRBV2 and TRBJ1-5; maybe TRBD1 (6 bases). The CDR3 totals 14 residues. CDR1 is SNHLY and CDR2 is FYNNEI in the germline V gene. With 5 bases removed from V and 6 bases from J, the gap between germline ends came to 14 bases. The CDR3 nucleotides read TGTGCCAGCAGTAGGTGGGCAGGGGCTCAGCCCCAGCATTTT. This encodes CASSRWAGAQPQHF.

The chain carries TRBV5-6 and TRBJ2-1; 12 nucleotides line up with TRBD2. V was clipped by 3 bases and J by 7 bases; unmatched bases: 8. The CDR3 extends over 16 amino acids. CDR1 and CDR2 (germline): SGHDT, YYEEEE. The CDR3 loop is CASSWGTSGWGNEQFF. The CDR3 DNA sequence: TGTGCCAGCAGCTGGGGGACTAGCGGGTGGGGTAATGAGCAGTTCTTC.